This T cell receptor beta chain was observed in a study of blood T cell repertoires in COVID-19. Study information: The study drew acute and convalescent COVID-19 samples from the United States, Italy and Spain.

CDR3 size: 13 residues. Trimming left V 2 bases short and J 2 bases short, with 4 bases between. Germline V gives CDR1 SEHNR, CDR2 FQNEAQ (reference sequence). Per the original data handling: From reference gene primer amplification, estimates of nucleated cell counts were derived. The data were produced by immunoSEQ multiplex PCR, yet TCRdb's version contains in-frame clones alone and is incomplete. V and J calls and clone size are given by that table; D and trimming were obtained from the DNA. The repertoire holds approximately 180,000 clones, with roughly 87% as singletons. Recruits, aged roughly 18 to 95 years, lived in 25 or so US areas. Participant-given clinical history determined each cohort assignment. This clone has a single count.

This chain uses TRBV7-9 with TRBJ2-1; D remains unclear. This sequence was found in a human donor with acute COVID-19. The donor label of this sample is uncertain. The specimen sequenced was PBMCs or T cells enriched from blood (not recorded which). The CDR3: CASSLTAYNEQFF. In nucleotides, the CDR3 is TGTGCCAGCAGCTTAACAGCCTACAATGAGCAGTTCTTC.